This is a list of T cell receptor beta chains from one sample in a study of graft-versus-host responses after intestinal transplantation. Using immunoSEQ multiplex PCR, the repertoire was profiled, and TCRdb retains in-frame clones only, with some absent. The sample has 20,000 or so clones, more than 40% seen once. The input for sequencing was alloreactive CD4+ T cells from a mixed lymphocyte reaction culture, taken before intestinal transplant. The receptors derive from a human patient who received an intestinal transplant. Each CDR3 is given with its conserved first and last residue. The D gene is left open where the match is weak. Size is stated for part of the rows, as once, few or many counts, or as a class when the clone is expanded.

TRBV10-3	16	TRBJ2-5	TRBD1	-	TGTGCCATCAGTGAAATAGGGACAGGGCCCCACTCCCCCCAGTACTTC	CAISEIGTGPHSPQYF
TRBV9	16	TRBJ2-1	TRBD2	-	TGTGCCAGCAGCGTAGCCGGGGGGGCCTTATACAATGAGCAGTTCTTC	CASSVAGGALYNEQFF
TRBV6-1	15	TRBJ2-7	TRBD1	-	TGTGCCAGCAGTGCCGGACAGGGGGCGTCCTACGAGCAGTACTTC	CASSAGQGASYEQYF
TRBV6-1	14	TRBJ2-1	TRBD2	-	TGTGCCAGCAGTGGGGCGGGGGTAAACAATGAGCAGTTCTTC	CASSGAGVNNEQFF
TRBV7-3	14	TRBJ2-7	-	-	TGTGCCAGCAGCCCCACGGGTGGCTCCTACGAGCAGTACTTC	CASSPTGGSYEQYF
TRBV18	15	TRBJ1-1	-	few	TGTGCCAGCTCTCTAATGAGACAGGCAAACACTGAAGCTTTCTTT	CASSLMRQANTEAFF
TRBV6-5	14	TRBJ2-7	TRBD1	few	TGTGCCAGCAGTTTGGGGACAGACACCTACGAGCAGTACTTC	CASSLGTDTYEQYF
TRBV19	15	TRBJ2-7	TRBD1	-	TGTGCCAGTAGTATAGATCAGGGACAGGGCTACGAGCAGTACTTC	CASSIDQGQGYEQYF
TRBV10-1	13	TRBJ2-3	-	-	TGCGCCAGCAGTGAGTCAGGGGCAGATACGCAGTATTTT	CASSESGADTQYF
TRBV6-5	13	TRBJ2-7	TRBD2	-	TGTGCCAGCATCCTAGCGGGGGACTACGAGCAGTACTTC	CASILAGDYEQYF
TRBV7-3	13	TRBJ1-2	TRBD1	-	TGTGCCAGCAGCTTAGGTCCAGGGGGTGGCTACACCTTC	CASSLGPGGGYTF
TRBV6-6	14	TRBJ1-6	-	-	TGTGCCAGCAGTTACGAGGCCCGGGGTTCACCCCTCCACTTT	CASSYEARGSPLHF
TRBV25-1	16	TRBJ2-3	TRBD2	-	TGTGCCAGCGGGACTAGCGGGGGGCGGAGCACAGATACGCAGTATTTT	CASGTSGGRSTDTQYF
TRBV4-1	14	TRBJ2-1	-	-	TGCGCCAGCAGCCAAGAGGGTTCGGGGTTCGGGCAGTTCTTC	CASSQEGSGFGQFF
TRBV7-8	15	TRBJ1-2	-	few	TGTGCCAGCAGCTTAGTTTGGACAGTGGTGGGGGGCTACACCTTC	CASSLVWTVVGGYTF
TRBV9	16	TRBJ2-5	TRBD2	few	TGTGCCAGCAGCGTAGGGATTGGGGGGGGCCAAGAGACCCAGTACTTC	CASSVGIGGGQETQYF
TRBV25-1	13	TRBJ1-5	-	-	TGTGCCAGCAGTGATTATAGCAATCAGCCCCAGCATTTT	CASSDYSNQPQHF
TRBV7-2	15	TRBJ2-2	TRBD2	-	TGTGCCAGCAGCCCCGGACTAGCGGAGTACGGGGAGCTGTTTTTT	CASSPGLAEYGELFF
TRBV5-1	17	TRBJ1-4	TRBD1	-	TGCGCCAGCAGCTCCCAGCCCTCGACAGGGAGCAATGAAAAACTGTTTTTT	CASSSQPSTGSNEKLFF
TRBV5-1	13	TRBJ1-2	-	-	TGCGCCAGCAGCACCGGGCCAACGGGAGGCTACACCTTC	CASSTGPTGGYTF
TRBV27	15	TRBJ1-6	-	-	TGTGCCAGCAGTTTGATGGGGGGTATGGGTTTTCCCCTCCACTTT	CASSLMGGMGFPLHF
TRBV23-1	14	TRBJ2-7	TRBD1	few	TGCGCCAGCAGTCCCCGGGACAGTTCCTACGAGCAGTACTTC	CASSPRDSSYEQYF
TRBV2	15	TRBJ1-5	-	-	TGTGCCAGCAGTGAGTGGGCAGGGCTTGGTCAGCCCCAGCATTTT	CASSEWAGLGQPQHF